This TCR beta chain stems from a study of PD-L1 blockade in urothelial cancer. Study as a whole: The study recovered a median of 141,255 T cells per blood sample.

Sequencing used immunoSEQ multiplex PCR; TCRdb keeps in-frame clones, though not all of them. The sample consists of about 88,000 clones, 90% of them appearing once. Per the germline V gene, CDR1 is LNHDA and CDR2 is SQIVND (reference sequence). V was pared by 3 bases and J by 10 bases, with 13 bases between. The CDR3 contains 13 residues. The origin of this receptor is a man between 60 and 75 years old with urothelial cancer. Sequenced here: PBMCs, sampled around atezolizumab (anti-PD-L1) treatment. The V and J genes are TRBV19 and TRBJ1-5, with D unresolved. The CDR3 loop reads CASSMSRGYPQHF. In DNA form, the CDR3 reads TGTGCCAGTAGTATGTCCAGAGGTTACCCCCAGCATTTT.